This T cell receptor (beta chain) was found in a study of T cell repertoires in cytomegalovirus infection. Broader study findings: Cumulative public TCR beta family frequency identified CMV carriers with the relevant HLA.

As to this clonotype: What it binds is not known.

TCRdb re-analysed the reads in MiXCR, keeping a single row per CDR3 protein. The sample yields approximately 73,000 distinct CDR3 sequences, 40% seen once. The CDR3 is 16 residues long. Trimming pared 5 bases from V and 8 bases from J, leaving 23 bases between. Germline values: CDR1 SGHVS, CDR2 FQNEAQ. Source: CD8+ T cells from cultured PBMCs, taken from culture after CMV antigen stimulation. The receptor comes from a human donor in good health (CMV status not recorded). Some clones in this sample may be carry-over from other donors' samples. The J gene is TRBJ2-3, the V gene TRBV7-8; TRBD2 is a possible D gene (6 bases). In nucleotides, the CDR3 is TGTGCCAGCAGCCCCCCGACCGGCGGGGAGTGGGGTACGCAGTATTTT. Protein product: CASSPPTGGEWGTQYF.